This is a list of T cell receptor beta chains from one sample in a study of human CD8 memory T cell subsets. Following a re-call of the 5' RACE reads, TCRdb has one entry per CDR3 protein and lacks DNA. The record lists around 11,000 distinct CDR3 sequences, of which the ten most abundant hold about a sixth. The sequencing sample was made of CD8+ T cells from PBMCs. The receptors were gathered from a human donor in good health. Both conserved end residues are part of each CDR3. The size entry is marked missing in some rows and otherwise reads once, few, many or a size class.

size,V,J,length,CDR3
medium-sized,TRBV18,TRBJ1-2,11,CASSQDPGYTF
.,TRBV5-1,TRBJ2-2,15,CASSSGLAGTGELFF
.,TRBV12-3/TRBV12-4,TRBJ2-1,15,CASSPWTSGTNEQFF
medium-sized,TRBV29-1,TRBJ2-1,13,CSVRARGRYEQFF
.,TRBV20-1,TRBJ2-3,13,CSASGPDPDTQYF
.,TRBV10-3,TRBJ2-3,12,CASRGVEDTQYF
.,TRBV20-1,TRBJ2-3,16,CSARDSGEAGTDTQYF
.,TRBV12-2,TRBJ2-7,17,CASHVIGWQDLSYEQYF
.,TRBV19,TRBJ2-2,14,CASSMTGVTGELFF
.,TRBV5-5,TRBJ2-7,16,CASSLEYRDGSREQYF
.,TRBV6-5,TRBJ2-4,18,CASSPTSGGAGTKNIQYF
.,TRBV13,TRBJ2-7,16,CASSSEGQGSSYEQYF
.,TRBV28,TRBJ2-1,16,CASSFILGERSNEQFF
.,TRBV27,TRBJ2-1,13,CASSLTSFNEQFF
.,TRBV5-4,TRBJ1-2,14,CASSHRDRDYGYTF
.,TRBV4-2,TRBJ2-5,12,CASSQEGETQYF
.,TRBV10-1,TRBJ2-1,14,CASSGTATYNEQFF
.,TRBV6-6,TRBJ2-7,17,CASSYSSLWDGSYEQYF
.,TRBV9,TRBJ2-5,13,CASSEASDQTQYF
.,TRBV3-1,TRBJ2-7,14,CASSQSARSYEQYF
.,TRBV20-1,TRBJ2-3,15,CSAIILAGSLDTQYF
.,TRBV27,TRBJ2-7,13,CASSIGRAYEQYF
.,TRBV9,TRBJ2-3,15,CASRGGLSGRDTQYF
.,TRBV15,TRBJ2-1,16,CATSRDFGLAENEQFF
.,TRBV10-1,TRBJ2-3,14,CASSESGVPDTQYF
.,TRBV9,TRBJ2-1,14,CASSVVVGYNEQFF
.,TRBV5-1,TRBJ2-1,11,CASSPGLEQFF
.,TRBV29-1,TRBJ2-7,13,CSAEPGSGYEQYF
.,TRBV29-1,TRBJ2-7,13,CSVVFLTAYEQYF
.,TRBV27,TRBJ2-2,12,CASSGITGELFF
medium-sized,TRBV21-1,TRBJ1-2,16,CASSKDGCRFAVGYTF
.,TRBV27,TRBJ2-2,12,CASMGGTGELFF
.,TRBV7-3,TRBJ2-2,18,CASSLYPGLAANTGELFF
.,TRBV3-1,TRBJ1-5,16,CASSPGTGYSNQPQHF
.,TRBV5-1,TRBJ1-1,17,CASSLVGDRGRGTEAFF
.,TRBV20-1,TRBJ2-1,12,CSARDMVHEQFF
medium-sized,TRBV11-2,TRBJ2-7,13,CASSLSTAYEQYF
medium-sized,TRBV4-1,TRBJ2-7,15,CASSQETSGDYEQYF
.,TRBV28,TRBJ2-7,15,CASSLSAGVFGEQYF
.,TRBV2,TRBJ2-2,15,CASSGAGFSTGELFF
.,TRBV20-1,TRBJ1-2,14,CSARTWDSEYGYTF
.,TRBV20-1,TRBJ1-1,14,CSASPRFPNTEAFF
.,TRBV28,TRBJ1-5,14,CASSLDRYNQPQHF
.,TRBV7-9,TRBJ1-1,12,CASSNSRTEAFF
.,TRBV24-1,TRBJ2-7,16,CATSDSPRGRAYEQYF
medium-sized,TRBV7-8,TRBJ2-1,12,CASSLGGSEQFF
.,TRBV28,TRBJ2-4,13,CASSRLFGNIQYF
.,TRBV7-6,TRBJ2-1,15,CASSPGARGDNEQFF
.,TRBV9,TRBJ2-1,15,CASSTIAAVPDEQFF
medium-sized,TRBV5-1,TRBJ2-1,13,CASSLGDYNEQFF
.,TRBV10-2,TRBJ2-7,13,CASSGSLSYEQYF
.,TRBV6-1,TRBJ1-4,14,CASSEFRGFEKLFF
.,TRBV2,TRBJ1-1,13,CASRTTGGTEAFF
.,TRBV18,TRBJ1-2,13,CASSPSKADGYTF
.,TRBV19,TRBJ1-5,15,CASSLTPGPNQPQHF